This TCR beta chain was documented in a study of CD8 T cells in ankylosing spondylitis. Scientists made TCR beta libraries using quantitative 5'-RACE with molecular barcodes. Using its own MiXCR run on the 5' RACE reads, TCRdb lists one record per CDR3 protein. The sample has some 240,000 distinct CDR3 sequences; 20% to 30% are singletons. Overall study results and limits: Reports say disease-linked clones showed up significantly more in matched ankylosing spondylitis synovial fluid. The study identified a TCR beta motif of roughly eight highly homologous variants that appeared characteristic of ankylosing spondylitis blood. Prior literature has documented some motif variants in synovial fluid and blood from reactive arthritis.

The V and J ends lost 3 bases and 2 bases respectively, with 10 bases between them. The germline gives CDR1 DFQATT, CDR2 SNEGSKA (reference sequence). The CDR3 loop spans 14 amino acids. In this sample, this clonotype turned up a few times. Its cognate antigen is unknown. The receptor was isolated from a male donor with ankylosing spondylitis or in good health (not recorded which). Sequenced: blood, either unsorted or a sorted T cell fraction (not recorded which). The V and J genes are TRBV20-1 and TRBJ2-2; possible D gene TRBD1, 6 bases. The CDR3 region has the DNA TGCAGTGCTAGTGAGGGGGAAAACACCGGGGAGCTGTTTTTT. Protein sequence: CSASEGENTGELFF.